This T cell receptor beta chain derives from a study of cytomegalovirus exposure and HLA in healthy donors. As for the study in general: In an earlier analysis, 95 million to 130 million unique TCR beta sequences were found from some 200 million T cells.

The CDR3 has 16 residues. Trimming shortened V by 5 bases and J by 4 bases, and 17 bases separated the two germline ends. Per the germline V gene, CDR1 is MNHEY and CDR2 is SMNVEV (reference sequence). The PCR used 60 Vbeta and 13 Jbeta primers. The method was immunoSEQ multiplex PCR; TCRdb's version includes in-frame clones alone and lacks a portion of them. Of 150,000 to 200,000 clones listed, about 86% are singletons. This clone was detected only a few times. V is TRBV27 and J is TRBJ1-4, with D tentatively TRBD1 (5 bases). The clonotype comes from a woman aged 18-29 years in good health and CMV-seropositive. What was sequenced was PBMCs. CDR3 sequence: CASSLPSGLGNEKLFF. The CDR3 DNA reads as TGTGCCAGCAGTCTACCGTCAGGGCTTGGTAATGAAAAACTGTTTTTT.